This T cell receptor beta chain comes out of a study of blood T cell repertoires in COVID-19. Study overall: Samples came from the United States, Italy and Spain, spanning acute and convalescent COVID-19. PBMCs, B-cell-depleted T cells, or T cells were the source of the cDNA or gDNA that made up the material.

In the source study's methods: From reference gene primer amplification, estimates of nucleated cell counts were derived. Using immunoSEQ multiplex PCR, the repertoire was profiled, and TCRdb retains in-frame clones only, with some absent. The D gene and trimming were derived from the DNA, and the V and J assignments and clone size from that table. The top ten hold approximately 4% of the sample, which has more than 110,000 clones, around nine tenths seen once. CDR1 and CDR2 (germline): SGHNT, YYREEE (reference sequence). V was clipped by 4 bases and J by 1 base, with 15 bases between them. The CDR3 contains 16 residues.

The sequenced sample consisted of peripheral blood. The genes are TRBV5-4 and TRBJ2-1, with a tentative D call TRBD2 (7 bases). This TCR was recovered from a woman in her forties with acute or convalescent COVID-19. CDR3 sequence reads: CASSPGGAFSYNEQFF. CDR3 bases: TGTGCCAGCAGCCCTGGGGGGGCCTTTTCCTACAATGAGCAGTTCTTC.